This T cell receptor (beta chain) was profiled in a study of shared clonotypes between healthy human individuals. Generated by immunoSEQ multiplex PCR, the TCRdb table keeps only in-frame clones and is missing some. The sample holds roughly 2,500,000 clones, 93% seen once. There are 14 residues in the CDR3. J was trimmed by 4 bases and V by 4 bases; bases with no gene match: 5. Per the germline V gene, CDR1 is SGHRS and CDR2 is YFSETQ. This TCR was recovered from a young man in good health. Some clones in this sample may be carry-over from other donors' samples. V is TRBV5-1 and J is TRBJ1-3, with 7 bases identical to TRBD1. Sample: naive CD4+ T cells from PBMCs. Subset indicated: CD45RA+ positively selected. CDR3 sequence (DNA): TGCGCCAGCAGCCAGGGACAGCTCGGAAACACCATATATTTT. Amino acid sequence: CASSQGQLGNTIYF.